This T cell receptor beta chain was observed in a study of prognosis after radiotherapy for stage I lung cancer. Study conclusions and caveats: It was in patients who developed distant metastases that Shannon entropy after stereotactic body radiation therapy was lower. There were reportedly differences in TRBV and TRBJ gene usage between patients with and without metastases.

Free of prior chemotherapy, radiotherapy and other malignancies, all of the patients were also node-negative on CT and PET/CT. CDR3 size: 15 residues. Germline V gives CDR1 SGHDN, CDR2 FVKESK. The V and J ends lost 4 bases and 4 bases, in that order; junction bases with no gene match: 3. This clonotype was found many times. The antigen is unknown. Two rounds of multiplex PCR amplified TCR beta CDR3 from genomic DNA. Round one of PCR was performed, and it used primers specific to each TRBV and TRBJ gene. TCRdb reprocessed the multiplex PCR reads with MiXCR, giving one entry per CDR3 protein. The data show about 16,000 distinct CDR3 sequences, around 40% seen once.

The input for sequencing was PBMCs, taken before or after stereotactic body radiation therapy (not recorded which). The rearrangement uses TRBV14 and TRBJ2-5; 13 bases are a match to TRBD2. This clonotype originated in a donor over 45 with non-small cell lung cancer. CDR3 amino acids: CASSPGTSGAETQYF. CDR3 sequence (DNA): TGTGCCAGCAGCCCCGGGACTAGCGGGGCAGAGACCCAGTACTTC.